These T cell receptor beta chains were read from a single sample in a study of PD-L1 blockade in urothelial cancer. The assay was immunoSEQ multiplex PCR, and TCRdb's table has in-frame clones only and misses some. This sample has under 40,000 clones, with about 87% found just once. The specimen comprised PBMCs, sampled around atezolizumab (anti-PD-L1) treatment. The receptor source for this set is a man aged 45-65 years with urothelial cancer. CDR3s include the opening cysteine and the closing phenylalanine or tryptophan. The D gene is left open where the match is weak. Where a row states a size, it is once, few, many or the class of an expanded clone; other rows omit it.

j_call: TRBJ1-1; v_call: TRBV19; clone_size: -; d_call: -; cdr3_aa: CASRAGNTEAFF; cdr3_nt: TGTGCCAGTAGAGCGGGGAACACTGAAGCTTTCTTT
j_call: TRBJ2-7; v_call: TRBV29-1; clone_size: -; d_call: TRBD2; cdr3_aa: CSVGEGVYEQYF; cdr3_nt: TGCAGCGTTGGGGAGGGAGTCTACGAGCAGTACTTC
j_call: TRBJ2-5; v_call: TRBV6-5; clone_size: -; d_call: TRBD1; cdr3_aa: CASSGTGRIQETQYF; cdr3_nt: TGTGCCAGCAGTGGGACAGGGCGGATCCAAGAGACCCAGTACTTC
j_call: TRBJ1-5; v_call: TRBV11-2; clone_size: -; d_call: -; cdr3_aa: CASSLGLFSNQPQHF; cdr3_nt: TGTGCCAGCAGCTTGGGACTCTTTAGCAATCAGCCCCAGCATTTT
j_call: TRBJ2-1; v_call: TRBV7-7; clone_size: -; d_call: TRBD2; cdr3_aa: CASSFGLAGVGEQFF; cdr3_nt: TGTGCTAGCAGCTTTGGCCTAGCGGGGGTAGGTGAGCAGTTCTTC
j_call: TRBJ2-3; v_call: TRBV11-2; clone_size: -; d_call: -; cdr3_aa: CASSQGLLASTDTQYF; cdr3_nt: TGTGCCAGCAGCCAGGGACTCCTAGCTAGCACAGATACGCAGTATTTT
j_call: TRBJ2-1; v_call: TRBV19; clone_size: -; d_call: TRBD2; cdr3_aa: CASTPLAGINEQFF; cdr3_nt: TGTGCCAGTACCCCACTAGCGGGAATCAATGAGCAGTTCTTC
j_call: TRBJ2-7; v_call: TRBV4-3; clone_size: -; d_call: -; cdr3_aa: CASSQEGRGTYEQYF; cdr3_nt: TGCGCCAGCAGCCAAGAGGGTAGAGGGACCTACGAGCAGTACTTC
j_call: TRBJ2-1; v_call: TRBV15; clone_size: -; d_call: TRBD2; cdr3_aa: CATSRDLTSGNIWQFF; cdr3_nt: TGTGCCACCAGCAGAGATCTTACTAGCGGGAATATCTGGCAGTTCTTC
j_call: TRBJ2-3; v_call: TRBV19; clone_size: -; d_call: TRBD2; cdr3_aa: CASSAGTTELPDTQYF; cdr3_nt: TGTGCCAGTAGTGCCGGGACTACGGAGTTACCAGATACGCAGTATTTT
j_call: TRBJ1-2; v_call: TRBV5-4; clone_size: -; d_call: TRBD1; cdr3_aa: CASSKTGNEIHGYTF; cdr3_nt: TGTGCCAGCAGCAAGACAGGGAATGAGATACATGGCTACACCTTC
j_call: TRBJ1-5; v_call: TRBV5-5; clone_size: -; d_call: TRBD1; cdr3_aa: CASSRGGGQEGNQPQHF; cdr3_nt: TGTGCCAGCAGCCGGGGAGGGGGACAGGAGGGGAATCAGCCCCAGCATTTT
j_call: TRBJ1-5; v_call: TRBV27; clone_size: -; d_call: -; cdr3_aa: CASSLRQGVQPQHF; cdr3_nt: TGTGCCAGCAGTTTACGGCAAGGGGTACAGCCCCAGCATTTT
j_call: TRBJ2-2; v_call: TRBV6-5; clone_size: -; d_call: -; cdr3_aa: CASSYSTGDTGELFF; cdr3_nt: TGTGCCAGCAGTTACTCGACGGGGGACACCGGGGAGCTGTTTTTT
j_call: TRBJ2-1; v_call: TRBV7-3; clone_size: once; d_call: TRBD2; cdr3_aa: CASSPRGTSGYNEQFF; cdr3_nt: TGTGCCAGCAGCCCCCGAGGGACTAGCGGGTACAATGAGCAGTTCTTC
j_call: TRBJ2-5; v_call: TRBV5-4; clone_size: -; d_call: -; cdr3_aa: CASSSRGPGGEQYF; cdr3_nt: TGTGCCAGCAGCTCCAGGGGCCCTGGGGGGGAGCAGTACTTC
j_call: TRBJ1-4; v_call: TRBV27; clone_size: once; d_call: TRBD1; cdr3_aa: CASKIDRVGEKLFF; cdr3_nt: TGTGCCAGCAAGATAGACAGGGTGGGGGAAAAACTGTTTTTT
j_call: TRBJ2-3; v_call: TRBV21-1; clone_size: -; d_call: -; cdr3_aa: CASSKVGRCDTQYF; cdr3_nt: TGTGCCAGCAGCAAAGTCGGTAGATGTGATACGCAGTATTTT
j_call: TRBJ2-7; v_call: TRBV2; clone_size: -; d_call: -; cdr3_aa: CASREKLALFYEQYF; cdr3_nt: TGTGCCAGCAGAGAAAAACTAGCTTTGTTTTACGAGCAGTACTTC
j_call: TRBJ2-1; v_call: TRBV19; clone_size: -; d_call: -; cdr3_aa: CASSTLPTGTTYNEQFF; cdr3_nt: TGTGCCAGTAGTACCCTCCCCACAGGGACAACCTACAATGAGCAGTTCTTC
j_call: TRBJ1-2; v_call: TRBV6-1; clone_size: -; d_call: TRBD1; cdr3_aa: CASSEGAGGYGYTF; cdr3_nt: TGTGCCAGCAGTGAAGGGGCAGGGGGGTATGGCTACACCTTC
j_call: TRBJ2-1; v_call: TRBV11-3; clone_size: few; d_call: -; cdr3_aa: CASSLEIGGSNEQFF; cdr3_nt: TGTGCCAGCAGCTTAGAGATCGGGGGTAGTAATGAGCAGTTCTTC
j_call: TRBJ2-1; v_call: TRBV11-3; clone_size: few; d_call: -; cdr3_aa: CASSLEGGNEQFF; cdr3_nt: TGTGCCAGCAGCTTAGAGGGCGGGAATGAGCAGTTCTTC
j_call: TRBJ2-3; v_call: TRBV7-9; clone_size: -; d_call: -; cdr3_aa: CASSLMRDTQYF; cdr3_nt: TGTGCCAGCAGCTTAATGAGGGATACGCAGTATTTT
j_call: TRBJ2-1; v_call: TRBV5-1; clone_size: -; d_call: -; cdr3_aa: CASSLYSGSTYNEQFF; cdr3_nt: TGCGCCAGCAGCTTGTATTCGGGTTCCACCTACAATGAGCAGTTCTTC
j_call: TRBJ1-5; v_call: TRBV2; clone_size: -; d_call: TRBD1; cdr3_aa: CASSEGLVTGSNQPQHF; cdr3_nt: TGTGCCAGCAGTGAAGGGCTCGTGACAGGGAGCAATCAGCCCCAGCATTTT
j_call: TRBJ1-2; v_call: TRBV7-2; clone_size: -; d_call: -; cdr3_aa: CASSLAPQSTGLNYGYTF; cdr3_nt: TGTGCCAGCAGCTTAGCCCCCCAATCGACGGGACTTAACTATGGCTACACCTTC
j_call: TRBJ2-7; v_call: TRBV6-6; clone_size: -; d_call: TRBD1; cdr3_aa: CASNHGQGYEQYF; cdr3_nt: TGTGCCAGCAACCACGGACAGGGCTACGAGCAGTACTTC
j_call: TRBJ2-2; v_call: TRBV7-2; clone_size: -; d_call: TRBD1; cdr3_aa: CASSLPGQVNTGELFF; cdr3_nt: TGTGCCAGCAGCCTCCCGGGACAGGTCAACACCGGGGAGCTGTTTTTT
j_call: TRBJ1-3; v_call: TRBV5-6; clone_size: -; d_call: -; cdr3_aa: CASSLVSGDRNTIYF; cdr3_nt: TGTGCCAGCAGCTTGGTCTCAGGGGATCGAAACACCATATATTTT
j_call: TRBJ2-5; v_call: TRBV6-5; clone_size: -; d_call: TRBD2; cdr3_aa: CASSYRPGTSGAGQYF; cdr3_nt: TGTGCCAGCAGTTACCGCCCAGGGACTAGCGGGGCGGGCCAGTACTTC
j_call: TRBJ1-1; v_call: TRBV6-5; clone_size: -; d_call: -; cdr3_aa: CASSYLSTEAFF; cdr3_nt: TGTGCCAGCAGTTACTTGAGCACTGAAGCTTTCTTT
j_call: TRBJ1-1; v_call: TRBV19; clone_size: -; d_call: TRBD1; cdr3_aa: CASSNYRDRVNTEAFF; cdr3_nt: TGTGCCAGTAGTAACTATCGGGACAGGGTTAACACTGAAGCTTTCTTT
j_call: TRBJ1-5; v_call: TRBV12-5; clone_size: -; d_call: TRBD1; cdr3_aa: CASGLVLGWSGGPHQPQHF; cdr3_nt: TGTGCTAGTGGTTTGGTACTAGGATGGTCAGGGGGCCCACATCAGCCCCAGCATTTT
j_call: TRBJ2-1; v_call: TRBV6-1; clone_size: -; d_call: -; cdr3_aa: CASSARRVNEQFF; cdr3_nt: TGTGCCAGCAGTGCCCGGCGGGTCAATGAGCAGTTCTTC
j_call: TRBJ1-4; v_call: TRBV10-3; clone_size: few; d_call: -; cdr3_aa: CATKAATNEKLFF; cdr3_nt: TGTGCCACTAAAGCGGCAACTAATGAAAAACTGTTTTTT
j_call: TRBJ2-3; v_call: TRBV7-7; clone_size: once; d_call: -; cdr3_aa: CASSPTGFADTQYF; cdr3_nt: TGTGCCAGCAGCCCAACAGGGTTTGCAGATACGCAGTATTTT
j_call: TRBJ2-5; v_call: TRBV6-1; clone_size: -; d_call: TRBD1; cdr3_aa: CASQPPGQLQETQYF; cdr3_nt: TGTGCCAGCCAGCCCCCGGGACAGCTGCAAGAGACCCAGTACTTC
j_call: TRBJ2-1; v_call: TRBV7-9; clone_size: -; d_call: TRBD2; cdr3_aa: CASSRSGSSYNEQFF; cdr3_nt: TGTGCCAGCAGCCGGAGCGGGAGCTCCTACAATGAGCAGTTCTTC
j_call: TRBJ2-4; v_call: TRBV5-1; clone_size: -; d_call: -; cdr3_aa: CASSGGLEAKNIQYF; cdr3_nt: TGCGCCAGCAGCGGGGGACTCGAGGCCAAAAACATTCAGTACTTC
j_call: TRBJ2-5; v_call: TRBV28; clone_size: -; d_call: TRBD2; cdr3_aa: CASSLGTSGVQETQYF; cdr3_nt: TGTGCCAGCAGTCTCGGGACTAGCGGGGTCCAAGAGACCCAGTACTTC